The present T cell receptor (beta chain) was sequenced within a study of blood T cells in healthy people across ages. Turning to the study itself: With template switching, about one barcoded beta molecule was captured per two T cells.

Next came a second PCR, run for roughly 6 to 11 cycles, which used a sample-barcoded 5' primer along with a J-beta primer mix. Each of the cDNA molecules was tagged by a template-switch adaptor with 12 random nucleotides. MiXCR was run by TCRdb on the 5' RACE reads, yielding one entry per CDR3 protein. The sample holds some 1,800,000 distinct CDR3 sequences, roughly two fifths seen once. This clonotype was counted at least ten times. The CDR3 is 13 residues long. Deletions cut 6 bases from V and 8 bases from J, with 14 bases between. The sample was blood. The receptor was derived from a human donor in good health. This chain connects TRBV12-3 or TRBV12-4 to TRBJ2-4, with a possible D match to TRBD1 (5 bases). CDR3 sequence (DNA): TGTGCCAGCAGGCAACGACAGCTTGACATTCAGTACTTC. This codes for CASRQRQLDIQYF.